The 31 T cell receptor beta chains listed next were all sequenced from one sample in a study of blood T cell repertoires in COVID-19. TCRdb's copy holds only in-frame clones and misses some; the assay was immunoSEQ multiplex PCR. Of 430,000 or so clones in the sample, around nine tenths were seen once. The sequencing input was PBMCs or T cells enriched from blood (not recorded which). These receptors originate from a woman aged 18-29 years who had been exposed to COVID-19.

The V gene is TRBV18, the J gene TRBJ2-7, with D possibly TRBD2 on 6 matching bases. V shed 8 bases and J shed 1 base, with 15 bases lying between them. The CDR3 covers 14 residues. In germline, CDR1 is KGHSH, CDR2 LQKENI. This CDR3 reads CASTAGGLSYEQYF. CDR3 DNA: TGTGCCAGCACCGCCGGGGGATTGTCCTACGAGCAGTACTTC.

V and J are TRBV7-2 and TRBJ1-2; 9 nucleotides align to TRBD1. The CDR3 covers 15 residues. Trimming took 1 base from V and 8 from J; bases not matched to a gene: 8. The V gene's germline CDR1 is SGHTA and CDR2 FQGNSA. The CDR3 DNA reads as TGTGCCAGCAGCTTAGGCGGGACAGGGATTTGGGGCTACACCTTC. Translation: CASSLGGTGIWGYTF.

The chain couples TRBV11-2 to TRBJ2-4; 12 positions agree with TRBD2. The CDR3 loop spans 16 amino acids. V lost 11 bases, J lost 0 bases, and 8 bases stayed unmatched. Germline V lookup: CDR1 SGHAT, CDR2 FQNNGV. CDR3 in amino acids: CAGGLAGALAKNIQYF. The CDR3 bases are TGTGCCGGGGGACTAGCGGGTGCGTTAGCCAAAAACATTCAGTACTTC.

This chain links TRBV6-2 or TRBV6-3 with TRBJ1-2; D gene ambiguous. Trimming stripped 2 bases from V and 8 bases from J, with 15 bases between. This CDR3 has 14 amino acids. The germline gives CDR1 MNHEY, CDR2 SVGEGT. CDR3 in amino acids: CASSYAVESGGYTF. DNA of the CDR3: TGTGCCAGCAGTTACGCAGTGGAGTCGGGAGGCTACACCTTC.

The chain recombines TRBV29-1 with TRBJ2-2; 7 nucleotides agree with TRBD1. In germline, CDR1 is SQVTM, CDR2 ANQGSEA. J gave up 0 bases and V 8 bases, and 6 bases lay outside the gene matches. The CDR3 length is 14 residues. CDR3 sequence reads: CSINRGTNTGELFF. The CDR3 region has the DNA TGCAGCATAAACAGGGGCACGAACACCGGGGAGCTGTTTTTT.

There are a few counts of this clone. The chain recombines TRBV28 with TRBJ1-1; D gene unclear. This CDR3 has 15 residues. The V end was cut by 1 base, the J end by 0 bases, with 9 bases between. Germline CDR1 reads MDHEN; CDR2 reads SYDVKM. CDR3 nucleotide sequence: TGTGCCAGCAGTTTATTTGGAGACTTGAACACTGAAGCTTTCTTT. It codes for CASSLFGDLNTEAFF. The full variable domain, with the rest looked up from reference TRBV28 and TRBJ1-1, is DVKVTQSSRYLVKRTGEKVFLECVQDMDHENMFWYRQDPGLGLRLIYFSYDVKMKEKGDIPEGYSVSREKKERFSLILESASTNQTSMYLCASSLFGDLNTEAFFGQGTRLTVV.

The rearrangement uses TRBV3-1 (or the pseudogene TRBV3-2) and TRBJ1-4, with D possibly matching TRBD1 (6 bases). V was pared by 0 bases and J by 8 bases, with 13 bases between. CDR1 is LGHDT, CDR2 YNNKEL, per germline (reference sequence). The CDR3 sequence is 15 residues long. CDR3 residues: CASSQEGGDGEKLFF. The CDR3 bases are TGTGCCAGCAGCCAAGAAGGGGGAGATGGGGAAAAACTGTTTTTT.

The CDR3 loop reads CASGTGTEAFF. The CDR3 nucleotides read TGCGCCAGCGGAACCGGGACTGAAGCTTTCTTT. The chain links TRBV5-1 to TRBJ1-1; D unresolved. Trimming pared 7 bases from V and 5 bases from J, leaving 9 bases between. The CDR3 extends over 11 amino acids. CDR1 and CDR2 (germline): SGHRS, YFSETQ.

This rearrangement joins TRBV19 to TRBJ2-1; TRBD1 matches 9 bases. Germline CDR1 LNHDA, CDR2 SQIVND (reference sequence). This CDR3 is 13 amino acids long. Trimming took 5 bases from V and 9 from J; bases not matched to a gene: 5. CDR3 residues: CASSGQGYGEQFF. Here the CDR3 DNA reads TGTGCCAGTAGTGGACAGGGGTATGGTGAGCAGTTCTTC.

This clone was found a few times. V is TRBV6-5 and J is TRBJ1-6, with a tentative D call TRBD1 (5 bases). CDR3 length: 14 residues. The germline CDR1 and CDR2 sequences are MNHEY and SVGAGI. V was pared by 7 bases and J by 5 bases, with 12 bases between. CDR3 DNA: TGTGCCAGCAAGGAGGGGTGGAATAATTCACCCCTCCACTTT. It yields the protein CASKEGWNNSPLHF.

The chain joins TRBV11-2 to TRBJ2-1; 7 nucleotides agree with TRBD1. Trimming removed 3 bases from V and 9 bases from J; junction bases left unmatched: 8. This CDR3 is built from 14 residues. In germline, CDR1 is SGHAT, CDR2 FQNNGV. Here the CDR3 reads CASSFSSQGFEQFF. CDR3 sequence (DNA): TGTGCCAGCAGCTTCAGCTCACAGGGGTTTGAGCAGTTCTTC.

The chain joins TRBV19 to TRBJ2-2, with a tentative D call TRBD1 (5 bases). The CDR3 runs 15 residues. CDR1 LNHDA and CDR2 SQIVND come from the germline V gene (reference sequence). V lost 2 bases to trimming and J lost 3 bases, with 10 bases between them. The CDR3 DNA follows: TGTGCCAGTAGTATACAGGGCCACGACACCGGGGAGCTGTTTTTT. This translates into CASSIQGHDTGELFF.

J is TRBJ1-5 and V is TRBV7-6, with a tentative D call TRBD1 (5 bases). The germline V gene has CDR1 SGHVS and CDR2 FNYEAQ. The CDR3 spans 15 residues. The V end was cut by 1 base, the J end by 0 bases, with 7 bases between. DNA for the CDR3: TGTGCCAGCAGCTTAGAGGGGTATAGCAATCAGCCCCAGCATTTT. Translated: CASSLEGYSNQPQHF.

J is TRBJ2-7 and V is TRBV4-3; a weak D match, TRBD1 (5 bases). Germline CDR1 and CDR2: LGHNA and YSLEER. V was trimmed by 1 base and J by 3 bases, leaving 10 bases between them. The CDR3 contains 14 residues. CDR3 DNA sequence: TGCGCCAGCAGCCAAGGCGTGACAGTCTACGAGCAGTACTTC. This sequence encodes CASSQGVTVYEQYF.

To note about this clone: The sample contains more than one DNA sequence encoding this CDR3. The chain combines TRBV5-1 with TRBJ1-2; the D is unclear. This CDR3 has 13 residues. Trimming removed 0 bases at V and 1 base at J, with 4 bases between. Germline assignment: CDR1 SGHRS and CDR2 YFSETQ. CDR3 in amino acids: CASSLDSNYGYTF. The CDR3 nucleotides read TGCGCCAGCAGCTTGGACAGTAACTATGGCTACACCTTC.

The chain combines TRBV28 with TRBJ1-5; the D is unclear. This CDR3 contains 12 residues. With 7 bases removed from V and 4 bases from J, the gap between germline ends came to 8 bases. Germline loops: CDR1 MDHEN, CDR2 SYDVKM. The CDR3, as DNA: TGTGCCAGCAACGACGGGAATCAGCCCCAGCATTTT. It yields the protein CASNDGNQPQHF.

The J gene is TRBJ1-1, the V gene TRBV28; possibly TRBD1 for D (6 bases). Trimming cost V 1 base and J 4 bases, with 7 bases left between them. The CDR3 is made up of 13 amino acids. CDR1 is MDHEN and CDR2 is SYDVKM in the germline V gene. This CDR3 is CASSLLDSTEAFF. DNA for the CDR3: TGTGCCAGCAGTTTATTGGACAGCACTGAAGCTTTCTTT.

This sequence joins TRBV10-1 and TRBJ2-7; D perhaps matches TRBD1 (6 bases). Germline assignment: CDR1 WNHNN and CDR2 SYGVQD (reference sequence). Trimming stripped 4 bases from V and 0 bases from J, with 13 bases between. There are 15 residues in the CDR3. The CDR3: CASSGWTDRSYEQYF. For the CDR3, the DNA is TGCGCCAGCAGTGGATGGACAGACCGCTCCTACGAGCAGTACTTC.

V usage is TRBV4-2 and J usage is TRBJ1-1; no reliable D call. CDR1 is LGHNA, CDR2 YNFKEQ, per germline. Trimming left V 0 bases short and J 2 bases short, with 13 bases between. This CDR3 region has 16 residues. The CDR3 protein is CASSQERARGNTEAFF. The CDR3 nucleotides read TGTGCCAGCAGCCAAGAAAGGGCCCGGGGAAACACTGAAGCTTTCTTT.

The chain is built from TRBV28 and TRBJ1-5, with D possibly being TRBD1 (5 bases). Trimming shortened V by 5 bases and J by 6 bases, and 41 bases separated the two germline ends. Germline V gene sequence: CDR1 MDHEN, CDR2 SYDVKM. CDR3 length equals 23 residues. CDR3 in DNA: TGTGCCAGCAGTCCACAACCCCGATTATTCCAGGGAACTGCACGTACTAAGATTCAGCCCCAGCATTTT. Its protein product is CASSPQPRLFQGTARTKIQPQHF.

The gene calls are TRBV19 and TRBJ2-3; 8 bases agree with TRBD2. CDR1 and CDR2 (germline): LNHDA, SQIVND (reference sequence). V shed 7 bases, J shed 0 bases, and the junction held 6 bases outside the gene matches. The CDR3 has 15 residues. This CDR3 reads CASTIAGRSTDTQYF. CDR3 nucleotides: TGTGCCAGTACCATAGCGGGACGAAGCACAGATACGCAGTATTTT.

This rearrangement joins TRBV15 to TRBJ2-5; D is unresolved. The length of the CDR3 is 18 residues. The V gene's germline CDR1 is LNHNV and CDR2 YYDKDF (reference sequence). Trimming shortened V by 0 bases and J by 5 bases, and 22 bases separated the two germline ends. CDR3 sequence reads: CATSRDQSVRLDRETQYF. The DNA of the CDR3 is TGTGCCACCAGCAGAGATCAGTCAGTCAGACTTGACCGGGAGACCCAGTACTTC. Looking up the rest from reference TRBV15 and TRBJ2-5 gives the full variable domain: DAMVIQNPRYQVTQFGKPVTLSCSQTLNHNVMYWYQQKSSQAPKLLFHYYDKDFNNEADTPDNFQSRRPNTSFCFLDIRSPGLGDTAMYLCATSRDQSVRLDRETQYFGPGTRLLVL.

The rearrangement links TRBV5-4 to TRBJ2-1; 11 positions match TRBD2. Germline CDR1 and CDR2: SGHNT and YYREEE (reference sequence). The CDR3 runs to 17 residues. V shed 4 bases and J 7 bases; nucleotides not matched to a gene: 13. In DNA form, the CDR3 reads TGTGCCAGCAGCGCCGGGACTAGCGGATTCACCGATAATGAGCAGTTCTTC. Its protein is CASSAGTSGFTDNEQFF.

V and J are TRBV29-1 and TRBJ2-7, with 11 bases matching TRBD1. The CDR3 runs 12 residues. Germline V CDR1 and CDR2: SQVTM, ANQGSEA. V shed 7 bases and J 3 bases; nucleotides not matched to a gene: 2. CDR3 in DNA: TGCAGCGCCGGGACAGGGGGCTACGAGCAGTACTTC. It yields the protein CSAGTGGYEQYF.

The J gene is TRBJ2-3, the V gene TRBV5-1; TRBD2 matches at 9 bases. CDR1 SGHRS and CDR2 YFSETQ come from the germline V gene. The length of the CDR3 is 17 residues. J was trimmed by 2 bases and V by 4 bases; bases with no gene match: 11. DNA of the CDR3: TGCGCCAGCAGCAGGATAGCGGGAGACGCGAACACAGATACGCAGTATTTT. This encodes CASSRIAGDANTDTQYF.

The CDR3 loop is CAVGLAGVTSEQYF. The CDR3 bases are TGTGCCGTCGGACTAGCGGGAGTGACGTCGGAGCAGTACTTC. This chain links TRBV15 with TRBJ2-7; 13 bases fit TRBD2. Trimming took 11 bases from V and 7 from J; bases not matched to a gene: 11. Germline lookup yields CDR1 LNHNV and CDR2 YYDKDF (reference sequence). The CDR3 totals 14 residues. Together with reference TRBV15 and TRBJ2-7, the CDR3 gives the full variable domain: DAMVIQNPRYQVTQFGKPVTLSCSQTLNHNVMYWYQQKSSQAPKLLFHYYDKDFNNEADTPDNFQSRRPNTSFCFLDIRSPGLGDTAMYLCAVGLAGVTSEQYFGPGTRLTVT.

The CDR3 DNA is TGTGCCAGCAGTTTGGACACGGGAAACACCATATATTTT. Its translation: CASSLDTGNTIYF. The chain couples TRBV28 to TRBJ1-3; D possibly corresponds to TRBD1 (5 bases). Between the trimmed V and J ends, which lost 3 bases and 4 bases, there was a span of 7 bases. Germline CDR1 MDHEN, CDR2 SYDVKM. CDR3 length equals 13 residues.

The V gene is TRBV28, the J gene TRBJ2-1; a weak D match, TRBD1 (7 bases). Germline-derived CDR1 and CDR2 are MDHEN and SYDVKM. V was pared by 6 bases and J by 2 bases, with 23 bases between. This CDR3 spans 18 amino acids. The CDR3: CASRVEAAGGNPYNEQFF. As DNA, the CDR3 is TGTGCCAGCAGGGTCGAGGCGGCAGGGGGGAACCCCTACAATGAGCAGTTCTTC.

The V and J genes are TRBV3-1 (or the pseudogene TRBV3-2) and TRBJ1-3; no clear D gene. The CDR3 extends over 15 amino acids. Germline CDR1 and CDR2: LGHDT and YNNKEL (reference sequence). V shed 0 bases and J shed 8 bases, with 14 bases lying between them. CDR3: CASSQEEAFSYTIYF. CDR3 DNA sequence: TGTGCCAGCAGCCAAGAAGAGGCTTTTAGTTACACCATATATTTT.

V is TRBV5-1 and J is TRBJ2-3; D is possibly TRBD2 (5 bases). The CDR3 sequence is 14 residues long. The V end was cut by 0 bases, the J end by 0 bases, with 5 bases between. Germline-derived CDR1 and CDR2 are SGHRS and YFSETQ. The CDR3 DNA is TGCGCCAGCAGCTTGGGCGGGAGCACAGATACGCAGTATTTT. This codes for CASSLGGSTDTQYF.

Regarding this clone: The junction does not match germline at one end; this may be a read error. The V call is TRBV29-1, the J call TRBJ1-5, with 7 bases identical to TRBD1. Germline V CDR1 and CDR2: SQVTM, ANQGSEA. This CDR3 region has 13 residues. CDR3 protein: CSVEGGGGQPQHF. The CDR3, as DNA: TGCAGCGTCGAAGGGGGCGGGGGTCAGCCCCAGCATTTT.